These 10 T cell receptor beta chains came from one sample sequenced in a study of T cell responses to AZD1222 COVID-19 vaccine. Assay: immunoSEQ multiplex PCR; the TCRdb copy retains only in-frame clones and omits some. Altogether 150,000 to 200,000 clones are present, approximately 93% being singletons, with the ten largest covering less than 1.5%. Sample: peripheral blood, taken 28 days after the second AZD1222 dose. The receptors derive from an adult who received the AZD1222 COVID-19 vaccine.

This chain connects TRBV29-1 to TRBJ2-1; 9 bases agree with TRBD2. J was trimmed by 8 bases and V by 5 bases; bases with no gene match: 7. This CDR3 has 13 amino acids. Germline assignment: CDR1 SQVTM and CDR2 ANQGSEA. CDR3 protein: CSVRGRARDEQFF. The DNA for the CDR3 is TGCAGCGTTCGCGGGAGGGCTAGAGATGAGCAGTTCTTC.

CDR3 protein: CASRRGPHTEAFF. CDR3 in DNA: TGTGCCAGCAGGAGGGGGCCCCACACTGAAGCTTTCTTT. The chain recombines TRBV12-3 or TRBV12-4 with TRBJ1-1, with 7 bases identical to TRBD1. The CDR3 is 13 residues long. V shed 6 bases and J 3 bases; nucleotides not matched to a gene: 4.

The V and J genes are TRBV19 and TRBJ2-3; no clear D gene. V lost 8 bases, J lost 0 bases, and 9 bases lay in between. The CDR3 sequence is 13 residues long. Germline V CDR1 and CDR2: LNHDA, SQIVND (reference sequence). The CDR3 reads CASSVSSTDTQYF. CDR3 sequence (DNA): TGTGCCAGTTCGGTAAGCAGCACAGATACGCAGTATTTT.

The rearrangement uses TRBV9 and TRBJ1-6; no definite D call. Germline V gene sequence: CDR1 SGDLS, CDR2 YYNGEE. The V end was cut by 4 bases, the J end by 7 bases, with 15 bases between. The CDR3 length is 15 residues. Here the CDR3 DNA reads TGTGCCAGCAGCCCTACTCCCGTAGGGAATTCACCCCTCCACTTT. This gives the protein CASSPTPVGNSPLHF.

The chain recombines TRBV19 with TRBJ1-2; 7 bases are shared with TRBD1. The V segment lost 2 bases and the J segment 4 bases; nucleotides outside the gene matches: 10. The CDR3 extends over 16 amino acids. The germline CDR1 and CDR2 sequences are LNHDA and SQIVND (reference sequence). CDR3: CASSISGTALFYGYTF. CDR3 in DNA: TGTGCCAGTAGTATATCCGGGACAGCCCTATTCTATGGCTACACCTTC.

J is TRBJ1-6 and V is TRBV5-6; 7 nucleotides align to TRBD1. Per the germline V gene, CDR1 is SGHDT and CDR2 is YYEEEE. The CDR3 sequence is 16 residues long. V lost 1 base to trimming and J lost 5 bases; unmatched junction nucleotides: 6. CDR3 nucleotides: TGTGCCAGCAGCTTGATCGGGACAGTTGATAATTCACCCCTCCACTTT. Amino acid sequence: CASSLIGTVDNSPLHF.

The gene calls are TRBV5-6 and TRBJ1-5; D is unclear. The CDR3 has 15 residues. The V gene lost 2 bases and the J gene lost 7 bases, with 16 bases spanning the gap. Germline values: CDR1 SGHDT, CDR2 YYEEEE. CDR3 amino acids: CASSLGLNGVQPQHF. DNA for the CDR3: TGTGCCAGCAGCTTAGGGTTGAATGGGGTGCAGCCCCAGCATTTT. Complete variable domain (other parts from reference TRBV5-6 and TRBJ1-5): DAGVTQSPTHLIKTRGQQVTLRCSPKSGHDTVSWYQQALGQGPQFIFQYYEEEERQRGNFPDRFSGHQFPNYSSELNVNALLLGDSALYLCASSLGLNGVQPQHFGDGTRLSIL.

This sequence joins TRBV6-5 and TRBJ2-1; D perhaps matches TRBD2 (6 bases). The CDR3 extends over 15 amino acids. Germline loops: CDR1 MNHEY, CDR2 SVGAGI. V lost 7 bases to trimming and J lost 0 bases, with 13 bases between them. The CDR3 DNA follows: TGTGCCAGCACTATGGGACTGAGCTCCTACAATGAGCAGTTCTTC. It encodes CASTMGLSSYNEQFF.

CDR3 residues: CASSSTRGSGTGELFF. The CDR3 nucleotides are TGTGCCAGCAGCTCAACTCGGGGTTCGGGGACCGGGGAGCTGTTTTTT. This chain joins TRBV11-3 and TRBJ2-2, with D maybe TRBD2 (5 bases). V lost 4 bases and J lost 5, with 17 bases in between. The CDR3 is 16 residues long. Germline values: CDR1 SGHNT, CDR2 YENEEA.

The chain links TRBV12-3 or TRBV12-4 to TRBJ2-3, with 7 nucleotides matching TRBD1. CDR3 length equals 13 residues. J lost 4 bases, V lost 6 bases, and 4 bases had no gene match. The CDR3 DNA is TGTGCCAGCAGACGCACAGGGGCAGATACGCAGTATTTT. Its translation: CASRRTGADTQYF.